The 32 T cell receptor beta chains below all came from one sample that was sequenced in a study of a mutant IDH1 vaccine in newly diagnosed glioma. For these TCRs, the target antigens are not known. Time point in this sample: week 23, last vaccination. A single vaccine dose contained 300 ug of mutant IDH1 20-mer peptide, and topical imiquimod was used with it. TCRdb's copy holds only in-frame clones and misses some; the assay was immunoSEQ multiplex PCR. Of roughly 74,000 clones detected, more than 80% appear once; the ten largest clones hold roughly 0.74%. The sample was PBMCs, taken from a glioma patient whose treatment included an IDH1 peptide vaccine. The receptors were gathered from a woman between 50 and 59 years old with glioma.

This chain joins TRBV7-9 and TRBJ2-7; D tentatively reads TRBD1 or TRBD2 (5 bases each). The V and J ends lost 5 bases and 0 bases respectively, with 14 bases between them. Germline loops: CDR1 SEHNR, CDR2 FQNEAQ (reference sequence). The CDR3 consists of 15 residues. CDR3 sequence: CASSPGTQSSYEQYF. The DNA of the CDR3 is TGTGCCAGCAGCCCTGGGACGCAGAGCTCCTACGAGCAGTACTTC.

This clone came up once. This chain uses TRBV28 with TRBJ2-3; D not certain. V lost 2 bases and J 5 bases, leaving 11 bases between the germline ends. The CDR3 consists of 14 residues. Germline values: CDR1 MDHEN, CDR2 SYDVKM. CDR3 nucleotide sequence: TGTGCCAGCAGTTTACCCCAAGGCGGAGATACGCAGTATTTT. Encoded protein: CASSLPQGGDTQYF.

The genes are TRBV19 and TRBJ2-7; D is perhaps TRBD1 (6 bases). There are 13 residues in the CDR3. Germline values: CDR1 LNHDA, CDR2 SQIVND (reference sequence). Trimming took off 6 bases at V and 5 bases at J, with 14 bases between the two ends. The DNA of the CDR3 is TGTGCCAGTAGGAGAACAGGGACCAACGAGCAGTACTTC. Protein: CASRRTGTNEQYF.

The chain is built from TRBV28 and TRBJ1-1, with unresolved D. This CDR3 spans 16 amino acids. CDR1 MDHEN and CDR2 SYDVKM come from the germline V gene. V was pared by 2 bases and J by 3 bases, with 16 bases between. CDR3 bases: TGTGCCAGCAGTTTAGTGGGGAACCAGGCCCACACTGAAGCTTTCTTT. The encoded protein is CASSLVGNQAHTEAFF.

The chain couples TRBV30 to TRBJ1-6, with D perhaps TRBD1 (6 bases). The CDR3 length is 14 residues. Trimming took off 5 bases at V and 5 bases at J, with 13 bases between the two ends. CDR1 and CDR2 from the germline V gene are GTSNPN and SVGIG (reference sequence). CDR3 sequence (DNA): TGTGCCTGGGCGACAGGTGTAAATAATTCACCCCTCCACTTT. Protein sequence: CAWATGVNNSPLHF.

The chain couples TRBV2 to TRBJ1-4, with TRBD1 matching 7 bases. V gave up 5 bases and J gave up 0 bases; unmatched junction bases: 3. CDR3 length equals 15 residues. The V gene's germline CDR1 is SNHLY and CDR2 FYNNEI. The CDR3 region is CASSYTGATNEKLFF. The CDR3, as DNA: TGTGCCAGCAGTTATACAGGGGCAACTAATGAAAAACTGTTTTTT.

The chain is built from TRBV7-2 and TRBJ1-5; D unclear. V was clipped by 2 bases and J by 7 bases, with 9 bases between them. CDR1 and CDR2 from the germline V gene are SGHTA and FQGNSA. The CDR3 sequence is 13 residues long. CDR3 sequence (DNA): TGTGCCAGCAGCTTATCTGCCCAACAGCCCCAGCATTTT. Its translation: CASSLSAQQPQHF.

This chain links TRBV6-5 with TRBJ1-1; no reliable D call. Germline V gives CDR1 MNHEY, CDR2 SVGAGI. This CDR3 is built from 13 residues. Trimming cost V 4 bases and J 2 bases, with 8 bases left between them. The CDR3 sequence: CASSFGPNTEAFF. The DNA of the CDR3 is TGTGCCAGCAGTTTCGGACCCAACACTGAAGCTTTCTTT.

CDR3 region: CASSSTGVNSPLHF. In DNA, the CDR3 is TGTGCCAGCAGCTCGACAGGGGTTAATTCACCCCTCCACTTT. This chain uses TRBV7-2 with TRBJ1-6; 8 positions agree with TRBD1. V dropped 4 bases and J dropped 6; count of bases not matched to a gene: 2. CDR3 size: 14 residues. Germline loops: CDR1 SGHTA, CDR2 FQGNSA. The full variable domain, rest sourced from reference TRBV7-2 and TRBJ1-6, is GAGVSQSPSNKVTEKGKDVELRCDPISGHTALYWYRQSLGQGLEFLIYFQGNSAPDKSGLPSDRFSAERTGGSVSTLTIQRTQQEDSAVYLCASSSTGVNSPLHFGNGTRLTVT.

This rearrangement joins TRBV7-2 to TRBJ2-5; TRBD1 matches at 9 bases. The better agreement between TRBJ2-7 and the DNA end casts doubt on the J call. The germline CDR1 and CDR2 sequences are SGHTA and FQGNSA. The CDR3 is made up of 15 amino acids. The CDR3 DNA is TGTGCCAGCAGCTTAGCCTCAGGGACAGGGATCGAGCAGTACTTC. Translation: CASSLASGTGIEQYF.

The gene calls are TRBV19 and TRBJ2-7; 10 bases align to TRBD1. This CDR3 contains 14 residues. The germline V gene has CDR1 LNHDA and CDR2 SQIVND (reference sequence). The J segment lost 6 bases and the V segment lost 6 bases, leaving 8 bases of the junction unmatched. The CDR3 here is CASRPGTGVSEQYF. DNA of the CDR3: TGTGCCAGTAGACCAGGGACAGGGGTAAGCGAGCAGTACTTC.

The chain recombines TRBV2 with TRBJ1-5, with 12 bases matching TRBD1. CDR1 and CDR2 from the germline V gene are SNHLY and FYNNEI. After removal of 3 bases from V and 6 bases from J, the junction contained 12 bases not matched to a gene. The CDR3 runs to 18 residues. The CDR3 sequence is CASSESIPGQGASQPQHF. The CDR3 DNA reads TGTGCCAGCAGTGAGAGTATCCCGGGACAGGGGGCGAGTCAGCCCCAGCATTTT.

The chain combines TRBV5-6 with TRBJ2-7; D perhaps matches TRBD1 (5 bases). With 5 bases removed from V and 3 bases from J, the gap between germline ends came to 9 bases. Germline V gives CDR1 SGHDT, CDR2 YYEEEE. The CDR3 length is 12 residues. For the CDR3, the DNA is TGTGCCAGCAGTGACAGAATCTACGAGCAGTACTTC. Protein product: CASSDRIYEQYF.

The chain is built from TRBV30 and TRBJ1-2; D gene ambiguous. Germline CDR1 GTSNPN, CDR2 SVGIG (reference sequence). Trimming stripped 1 base from V and 4 bases from J, with 7 bases between. This CDR3 contains 12 residues. CDR3 region: CAWSGRLYGYTF. DNA for the CDR3: TGTGCCTGGAGTGGGAGGCTCTATGGCTACACCTTC. Variable domain in full (rest from reference TRBV30 and TRBJ1-2): SQTIHQWPATLVQPVGSPLSLECTVEGTSNPNLYWYRQAAGRGLQLLFYSVGIGQISSEVPQNLSASRPQDRQFILSSKKLLLSDSGFYLCAWSGRLYGYTFGSGTRLTVV.

The J gene is TRBJ1-6, the V gene TRBV7-3; D is perhaps TRBD1 (5 bases). The V end lost 2 bases, the J end lost 10 bases, and 12 bases lay between the germline ends. Germline V gene data show CDR1 as SGHTA and CDR2 as FQGTGA. The CDR3 is 14 amino acids. CDR3: CASSLEGTGSPLHF. The CDR3 nucleotides are TGTGCCAGCAGCTTAGAAGGGACGGGGTCACCCCTCCACTTT.

In this sample, this clone turned up once. The chain joins TRBV6-1 to TRBJ2-7; perhaps D is TRBD1 or TRBD2 (5 bases each). V lost 4 bases to trimming and J lost 2 bases, with 12 bases between them. Germline V lookup: CDR1 MNHNS, CDR2 SASEGT. The CDR3 has 14 residues. The DNA of the CDR3 is TGTGCCAGCAGTGTACGGGACCCTCCCTACGAGCAGTACTTC. This sequence encodes CASSVRDPPYEQYF.

This chain uses TRBV6-5 with TRBJ1-1; D is perhaps TRBD1 (5 bases). CDR1 is MNHEY and CDR2 is SVGAGI in the germline V gene. V was clipped by 6 bases and J by 6 bases, with 17 bases between them. The CDR3 consists of 14 residues. This chain's CDR3 is CASSPVGGIAEAFF. CDR3 nucleotides: TGTGCCAGCAGCCCAGTGGGGGGAATAGCTGAAGCTTTCTTT.

The chain employs TRBV5-4 and TRBJ2-1; unclear D gene. Trimming took off 2 bases at V and 4 bases at J, with 7 bases between the two ends. Germline V gene data show CDR1 as SGHNT and CDR2 as YYREEE (reference sequence). The CDR3 extends over 13 amino acids. CDR3 loop: CASSFDSYNEQFF. Here the CDR3 DNA reads TGTGCCAGCAGCTTCGACTCGTACAATGAGCAGTTCTTC.

Here the CDR3 DNA reads TGTGCCAGCAGTTCCGGACTAGCGGGGAACAATGAGCAGTTCTTC. It translates to CASSSGLAGNNEQFF. V gene TRBV27 combines with J gene TRBJ2-1, with 12 bases that match TRBD2. Germline V CDR1 and CDR2: MNHEY, SMNVEV (reference sequence). The V segment lost 4 bases and the J segment 5 bases; nucleotides outside the gene matches: 3. The CDR3 length is 15 residues.

The V and J genes are TRBV7-3 and TRBJ2-1, with D maybe TRBD1 (5 bases). Trimming removed 2 bases from V and 8 bases from J, with 7 bases in between. Germline V gene sequence: CDR1 SGHTA, CDR2 FQGTGA. The CDR3 has 12 residues. CDR3 in DNA: TGTGCCAGCAGCTTACAAGGGGATGAGCAGTTCTTC. Translation gives CASSLQGDEQFF.

The V and J genes are TRBV30 and TRBJ2-1; D is tentatively TRBD1 or TRBD2 (6 bases each). V lost 2 bases and J lost 7, with 15 bases in between. Germline lookup yields CDR1 GTSNPN and CDR2 SVGIG (reference sequence). The CDR3 is 14 amino acids. CDR3 DNA: TGTGCCTGGAGTTGGAGGGTGGGACAAAATGAGCAGTTCTTC. Amino acid sequence: CAWSWRVGQNEQFF.

The genes are TRBV9 and TRBJ2-1; 7 nucleotides line up with TRBD2. Trimming removed 4 bases from V and 4 bases from J; junction bases left unmatched: 8. CDR1 and CDR2 (germline): SGDLS, YYNGEE. This CDR3 is 15 amino acids long. The CDR3 nucleotides are TGTGCCAGCAGCTTAGTTCTAGCGGTTTACAATGAGCAGTTCTTC. Its protein product is CASSLVLAVYNEQFF.

The chain links TRBV5-4 to TRBJ2-7; 9 bases map to TRBD1. Germline V gene lookup returns CDR1 SGHNT and CDR2 YYREEE (reference sequence). The CDR3 extends over 14 amino acids. The junction had 7 bases not matched to a gene; V was cut back by 4 bases and J by 5 bases. CDR3 DNA sequence: TGTGCCAGCAGCCTTGTGGACAGGGGAGACGAGCAGTACTTC. Protein sequence: CASSLVDRGDEQYF.

The CDR3 loop is CAWMFQGAYEQYF. The CDR3, as DNA: TGTGCCTGGATGTTTCAGGGGGCTTACGAGCAGTACTTC. V gene TRBV30 combines with J gene TRBJ2-7, with TRBD1 identical over 8 bases. V dropped 4 bases and J dropped 4; count of bases not matched to a gene: 6. Per germline, CDR1 GTSNPN and CDR2 SVGIG (reference sequence). The CDR3 is made up of 13 amino acids.

The chain couples TRBV20-1 to TRBJ1-6; unclear D gene. Deletions cut 0 bases from V and 12 bases from J, with 3 bases between. Per the germline V gene, CDR1 is DFQATT and CDR2 is SNEGSKA (reference sequence). The length of the CDR3 is 10 residues. In nucleotides, the CDR3 is TGCAGTGCTAGAGATGGACCCCTCCACTTT. Encoded protein: CSARDGPLHF.

This clone came up once. The V call is TRBV28, the J call TRBJ1-1; 7 bases map to TRBD1. Germline CDR1 MDHEN, CDR2 SYDVKM. The length of the CDR3 is 14 residues. The V and J ends lost 6 bases and 1 base, in that order; junction bases with no gene match: 5. The DNA of the CDR3 is TGTGCCAGCAGCCTAGGGGGCCCGAACACTGAAGCTTTCTTT. It yields the protein CASSLGGPNTEAFF.

CDR3 amino acids: CASSPPGGTQYF. Written as DNA, the CDR3 is TGTGCCAGCAGTCCCCCGGGGGGTACGCAGTATTTT. The chain links TRBV6-6 to TRBJ2-3, with TRBD2 matching over 7 bases. V gave up 5 bases and J gave up 8 bases; unmatched junction bases: 4. The V gene's germline CDR1 is MNHNY and CDR2 SVGAGI (reference sequence). The CDR3 extends over 12 amino acids.

V gene TRBV28 combines with J gene TRBJ1-1, with TRBD1 as a possible D gene (5 bases). This CDR3 spans 15 amino acids. CDR1 and CDR2 from the germline V gene are MDHEN and SYDVKM. The V end lost 2 bases, the J end lost 2 bases, and 12 bases lay between the germline ends. CDR3 sequence reads: CASSLQGWGNTEAFF. CDR3 sequence (DNA): TGTGCCAGCAGTTTACAGGGTTGGGGAAACACTGAAGCTTTCTTT.

The chain couples TRBV27 to TRBJ1-2, with 7 bases fitting TRBD1. V was pared by 2 bases and J by 2 bases, with 8 bases of the junction left unmatched. The CDR3 is made up of 16 amino acids. The germline V gene has CDR1 MNHEY and CDR2 SMNVEV (reference sequence). The CDR3 coding sequence is TGTGCCAGCAGTTTAGCTCCCGGGACAGCGAACTATGGCTACACCTTC. Translation: CASSLAPGTANYGYTF.

The rearrangement joins TRBV28 to TRBJ2-7; 10 nucleotides align to TRBD2. In germline, CDR1 is MDHEN, CDR2 SYDVKM. This CDR3 has 14 residues. V shed 8 bases and J 2 bases; nucleotides not matched to a gene: 6. The CDR3, as DNA: TGTGCCAGCCAACTAGCGGGGTCCCCCTACGAGCAGTACTTC. This gives the protein CASQLAGSPYEQYF.

The chain uses TRBV9 and TRBJ1-1; TRBD1 agrees at 8 bases. Looked up from germline, CDR1 is SGDLS and CDR2 is YYNGEE. This CDR3 is built from 14 residues. V shed 7 bases, J shed 2 bases, and the junction held 7 bases outside the gene matches. As DNA, the CDR3 is TGTGCCAGCTCAAAGACAGGGGTAAACACTGAAGCTTTCTTT. Translating gives CASSKTGVNTEAFF.

This chain links TRBV6-5 with TRBJ2-5; no clear D. The length of the CDR3 is 14 residues. In germline, CDR1 is MNHEY, CDR2 SVGAGI. V was shortened by 0 bases and J by 5 bases, with 10 bases between the two germline ends. The CDR3: CASSYSVKGETQYF. In nucleotides, the CDR3 is TGTGCCAGCAGTTACTCCGTGAAAGGGGAGACCCAGTACTTC.